These 17 T cell receptor beta chains were sequenced from one sample in a study of control samples from healthy donors and cancer patients. Produced via immunoSEQ multiplex PCR; TCRdb's table is partial and in-frame only. The data hold roughly 170,000 clones, with around 93% observed a single time. Sequencing was performed on blood. These receptors all come from a young man in good health.

V usage is TRBV2 and J usage is TRBJ2-1; no definite D call. Germline values: CDR1 SNHLY, CDR2 FYNNEI. Deletions cut 1 base from V and 0 bases from J, with 7 bases between. The CDR3 consists of 15 residues. For the CDR3, the DNA is TGTGCCAGCAGTGAAGACAGAAGCTCCTACAATGAGCAGTTCTTC. As protein: CASSEDRSSYNEQFF.

This clone was detected only once. The DNA for the CDR3 is TGCGCCAGCAGTCAGGTAGAGCAGTTCTTC. Its translation: CASSQVEQFF. The chain couples TRBV23-1 to TRBJ2-1, with D unclear. TRBV23-1 is marked as an open reading frame, function uncertain. The CDR3 covers 10 residues. V was clipped by 3 bases and J by 10 bases, with 4 bases between them.

Note on this clone: Other DNA sequences within the sample encode an identical CDR3. The rearrangement links TRBV5-1 to TRBJ2-5; D unresolved. Looked up from germline, CDR1 is SGHRS and CDR2 is YFSETQ. The length of the CDR3 is 11 residues. Trimming removed 2 bases from V and 5 bases from J, with 4 bases in between. The CDR3 bases are TGCGCCAGCAGCTTTGAGGAGACCCAGTACTTC. This codes for CASSFEETQYF. Filled out from reference TRBV5-1 and TRBJ2-5, the complete variable domain reads KAGVTQTPRYLIKTRGQQVTLSCSPISGHRSVSWYQQTPGQGLQFLFEYFSETQRNKGNFPGRFSGRQFSNSRSEMNVSTLELGDSALYLCASSFEETQYFGPGTRLLVL.

The gene calls are TRBV6-1 and TRBJ2-7; D ambiguous. The CDR3 consists of 15 residues. Trimming stripped 3 bases from V and 2 bases from J, with 14 bases between. Germline V CDR1 and CDR2: MNHNS, SASEGT. The CDR3, as DNA: TGTGCCAGCAGTGACAGGACCCTTTCCCCCTACGAGCAGTACTTC. Residues: CASSDRTLSPYEQYF.

The chain carries TRBV6-1 and TRBJ2-1; TRBD1 aligns across 10 bases. This CDR3 comprises 16 residues. J gave up 8 bases and V 4 bases, and 11 bases lay outside the gene matches. CDR1 is MNHNS, CDR2 SASEGT, per germline. In nucleotides, the CDR3 is TGTGCCAGCAGTGGATCCGGGACAGGGGTTTGGCATGAGCAGTTCTTC. It encodes CASSGSGTGVWHEQFF.

This clone was seen once. This chain links TRBV9 with TRBJ2-1, with TRBD2 matching over 10 bases. The V gene end was trimmed by 0 bases and the J gene end by 13 bases; junction bases not matched to a gene: 7. This CDR3 contains 14 residues. Germline CDR1 reads SGDLS; CDR2 reads YYNGEE. The CDR3 DNA sequence: TGTGCCAGCAGCGTAGAGAGCGGGGGGGCGGGTCAGTTCTTC. As protein: CASSVESGGAGQFF. Using reference TRBV9 and TRBJ2-1 for the parts outside the CDR3, the full variable domain is DSGVTQTPKHLITATGQRVTLRCSPRSGDLSVYWYQQSLDQGLQFLIQYYNGEERAKGNILERFSAQQFPDLHSELNLSSLELGDSALYFCASSVESGGAGQFFGPGTRLTVL.

The V gene is TRBV3-1 (or the pseudogene TRBV3-2), the J gene TRBJ1-6; 9 bases are a match to TRBD1. This CDR3 region has 15 residues. The V gene's germline CDR1 is LGHDT and CDR2 YNNKEL (reference sequence). V gave up 4 bases and J gave up 11 bases; unmatched junction bases: 9. The CDR3 loop is CASSPRQGDRTPLHF. Written as DNA, the CDR3 is TGTGCCAGCAGCCCCCGACAGGGGGATAGGACACCCCTCCACTTT.

The V gene is TRBV10-3, the J gene TRBJ2-2, with D perhaps matching TRBD1 (5 bases). Germline-derived CDR1 and CDR2 are ENHRY and SYGVKD. The CDR3 spans 15 residues. The V and J ends lost 6 bases and 4 bases respectively, with 15 bases between them. The CDR3: CAIRDTRKSTGELFF. The CDR3 nucleotides are TGTGCCATCAGGGACACCCGGAAAAGCACCGGGGAGCTGTTTTTT.

CDR3 DNA sequence: TGTGCCAGCAGTGCGCAGGGCAACTCCTATAATTCACCCCTCCACTTT. It codes for CASSAQGNSYNSPLHF. The chain couples TRBV6-1 to TRBJ1-6, with a tentative D call TRBD1 (5 bases). Trimming took 4 bases from V and 0 from J, leaving 10 bases between them. The CDR3 has 16 residues. The V gene's germline CDR1 is MNHNS and CDR2 SASEGT.

The chain uses TRBV12-5 and TRBJ2-7; 9 bases are a match to TRBD2. The V gene end was trimmed by 2 bases and the J gene end by 3 bases; junction bases not matched to a gene: 2. Germline assignment: CDR1 LGHNT and CDR2 FRNRAP. The CDR3 sequence is 14 residues long. The CDR3 protein is CASGLSSGDYEQYF. Written as DNA, the CDR3 is TGTGCTAGTGGTTTGTCTAGCGGGGACTACGAGCAGTACTTC.

The CDR3 region is CATPNLEQYF. CDR3 in DNA: TGTGCCACCCCTAATCTCGAGCAGTACTTC. The chain uses TRBV24-1 and TRBJ2-7; the D is unclear. In germline, CDR1 is KGHDR, CDR2 SFDVKD. V was shortened by 9 bases and J by 6 bases, with 8 bases between the two germline ends. The CDR3 covers 10 residues.

J is TRBJ2-6 and V is TRBV19; no firm D call. V lost 9 bases, J lost 1 base, and 16 bases lay in between. This CDR3 has 16 residues. The germline V gene encodes CDR1 LNHDA and CDR2 SQIVND (reference sequence). Written as DNA, the CDR3 is TGTGCCAGCCAGTATACCCCCGAATCTGGGGCCAACGTCCTGACTTTC. This sequence encodes CASQYTPESGANVLTF.

J is TRBJ2-1 and V is TRBV2; D gene uncertain. From germline, CDR1 is SNHLY and CDR2 FYNNEI. V was clipped by 8 bases and J by 7 bases, with 12 bases between them. The CDR3 runs to 12 residues. This chain's CDR3 is CASGPRRNEQFF. DNA for the CDR3: TGTGCCAGCGGCCCGAGGAGAAATGAGCAGTTCTTC. The variable domain in full, with the rest retrieved from reference TRBV2 and TRBJ2-1, is EPEVTQTPSHQVTQMGQEVILRCVPISNHLYFYWYRQILGQKVEFLVSFYNNEISEKSEIFDDQFSVERPDGSNFTLKIRSTKLEDSAMYFCASGPRRNEQFFGPGTRLTVL.

Only one count was recorded for this clone. This sequence joins TRBV12-3 or TRBV12-4 and TRBJ1-6; D is unclear. The CDR3 contains 12 residues. V was trimmed by 2 bases and J by 7 bases, leaving 3 bases between them. CDR3 sequence (DNA): TGTGCCAGCAGTTTACACAATTCACCCCTCCACTTT. Amino acid sequence: CASSLHNSPLHF.

The chain joins TRBV25-1 to TRBJ2-5, with TRBD2 matching 14 bases. CDR1 MGHDK and CDR2 SYGVNS come from the germline V gene. The CDR3 contains 16 residues. Trimming removed 5 bases from V and 5 bases from J; junction bases left unmatched: 7. The CDR3 loop reads CASSPGLAGGWETQYF. In DNA, the CDR3 is TGTGCCAGCAGTCCCGGACTAGCGGGGGGCTGGGAGACCCAGTACTTC.

This rearrangement joins TRBV5-6 to TRBJ1-4; maybe TRBD1 (5 bases). Germline V lookup: CDR1 SGHDT, CDR2 YYEEEE. V lost 4 bases and J lost 5, with 12 bases in between. The CDR3 has 14 amino acids. The CDR3 sequence: CASSPGTFNEKLFF. DNA of the CDR3: TGTGCCAGCAGCCCTGGGACCTTCAATGAAAAACTGTTTTTT.

The chain links TRBV14 to TRBJ2-1; maybe TRBD1 (7 bases). Between the trimmed V and J ends, which lost 0 bases and 1 base, there was a span of 10 bases. CDR3 length: 16 amino acids. Per the germline V gene, CDR1 is SGHDN and CDR2 is FVKESK. For the CDR3, the DNA is TGTGCCAGCAGCCAAGAACAGGGGACTTCCTACAATGAGCAGTTCTTC. This translates into CASSQEQGTSYNEQFF.